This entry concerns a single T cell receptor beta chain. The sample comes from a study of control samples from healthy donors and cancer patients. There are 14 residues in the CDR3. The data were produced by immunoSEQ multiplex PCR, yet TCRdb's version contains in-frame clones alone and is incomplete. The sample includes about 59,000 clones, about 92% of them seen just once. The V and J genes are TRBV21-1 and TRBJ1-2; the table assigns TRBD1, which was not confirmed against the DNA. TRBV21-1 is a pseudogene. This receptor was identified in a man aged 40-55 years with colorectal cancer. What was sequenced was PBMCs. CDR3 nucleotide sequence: TGTGCCAGCAGCAATGTGCAGGGGAACTATGGCTACACCTTC. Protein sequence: CASSNVQGNYGYTF.